This T cell receptor beta chain comes out of a study of T cell responses to AZD1222 COVID-19 vaccine. In the case of this clone: Antigen specificity is unknown.

Study conclusions and caveats: Nearly half of spike-specific TCRs reportedly go after variant regions that carry no mutations.

Between the trimmed V and J ends, which lost 5 bases and 5 bases, there was a span of 4 bases. CDR1 and CDR2 from the germline V gene are KGHDR and SFDVKD. This CDR3 region has 11 residues. Measured with immunoSEQ multiplex PCR; TCRdb has only the in-frame clones, and not every one. There are about 130,000 clones in the sample; about 91% occur only once, and about 1.9% lies in the top ten. This chain uses TRBV24-1 with TRBJ2-3; unclear D gene. This sequence originates from an adult in good health. Sequencing used peripheral blood, obtained on day 0 of AZD1222 vaccination. The CDR3 bases are TGTGCCACCAGTGCCCGAGATACGCAGTATTTT. Translating it yields CATSARDTQYF.